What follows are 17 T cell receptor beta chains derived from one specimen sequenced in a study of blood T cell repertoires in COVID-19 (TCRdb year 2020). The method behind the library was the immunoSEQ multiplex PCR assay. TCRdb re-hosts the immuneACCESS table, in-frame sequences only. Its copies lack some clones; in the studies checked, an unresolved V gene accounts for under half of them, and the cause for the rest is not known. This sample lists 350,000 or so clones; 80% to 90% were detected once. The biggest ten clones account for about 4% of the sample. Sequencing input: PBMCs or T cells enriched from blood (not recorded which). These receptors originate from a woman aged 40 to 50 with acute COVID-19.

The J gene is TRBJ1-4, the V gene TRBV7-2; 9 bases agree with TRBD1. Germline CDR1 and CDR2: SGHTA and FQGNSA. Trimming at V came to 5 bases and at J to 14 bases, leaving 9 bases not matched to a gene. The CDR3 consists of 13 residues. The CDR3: CASSPTGTGRLFF. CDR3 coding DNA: TGTGCCAGCAGCCCAACAGGGACAGGGCGTCTGTTTTTT. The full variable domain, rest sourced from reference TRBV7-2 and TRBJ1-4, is GAGVSQSPSNKVTEKGKDVELRCDPISGHTALYWYRQSLGQGLEFLIYFQGNSAPDKSGLPSDRFSAERTGGSVSTLTIQRTQQEDSAVYLCASSPTGTGRLFFGSGTQLSVL.

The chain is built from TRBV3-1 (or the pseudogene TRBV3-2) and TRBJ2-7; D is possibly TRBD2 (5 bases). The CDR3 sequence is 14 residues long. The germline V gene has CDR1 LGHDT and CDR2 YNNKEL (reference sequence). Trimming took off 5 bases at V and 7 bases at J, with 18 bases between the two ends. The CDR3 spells CASSTGKGFGEQYF. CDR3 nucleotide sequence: TGTGCCAGCAGCACCGGGAAGGGATTTGGGGAGCAGTACTTC.

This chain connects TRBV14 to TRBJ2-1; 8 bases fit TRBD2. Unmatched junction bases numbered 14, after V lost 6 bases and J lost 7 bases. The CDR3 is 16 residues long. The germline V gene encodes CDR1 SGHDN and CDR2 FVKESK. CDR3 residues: CASSTTPGTRGNEQFF. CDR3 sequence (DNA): TGTGCCAGCAGTACAACGCCCGGGACTAGGGGGAATGAGCAGTTCTTC.

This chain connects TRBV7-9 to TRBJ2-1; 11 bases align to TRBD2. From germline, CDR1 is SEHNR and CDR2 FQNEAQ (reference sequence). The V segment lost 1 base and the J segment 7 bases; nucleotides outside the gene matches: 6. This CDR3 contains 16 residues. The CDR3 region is CASSLVLAGGGNEQFF. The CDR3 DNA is TGTGCCAGCAGCTTAGTGCTAGCGGGAGGAGGTAATGAGCAGTTCTTC.

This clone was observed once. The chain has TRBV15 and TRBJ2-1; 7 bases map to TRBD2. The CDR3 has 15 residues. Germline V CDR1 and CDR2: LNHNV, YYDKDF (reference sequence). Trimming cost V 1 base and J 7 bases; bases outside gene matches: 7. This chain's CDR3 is CATSRVRTGGNEQFF. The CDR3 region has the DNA TGTGCCACCAGCAGAGTTAGGACCGGGGGGAATGAGCAGTTCTTC.

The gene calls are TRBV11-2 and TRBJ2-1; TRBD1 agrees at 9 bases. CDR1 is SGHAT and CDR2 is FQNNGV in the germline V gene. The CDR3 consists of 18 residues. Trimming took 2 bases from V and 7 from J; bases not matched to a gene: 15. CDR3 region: CASSLTKTGTGLRNEQFF. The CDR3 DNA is TGTGCCAGCAGCTTAACTAAGACCGGGACAGGGCTCAGGAATGAGCAGTTCTTC. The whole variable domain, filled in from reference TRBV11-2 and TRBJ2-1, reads EAGVAQSPRYKIIEKRQSVAFWCNPISGHATLYWYQQILGQGPKLLIQFQNNGVVDDSQLPKDRFSAERLKGVDSTLKIQPAKLEDSAVYLCASSLTKTGTGLRNEQFFGPGTRLTVL.

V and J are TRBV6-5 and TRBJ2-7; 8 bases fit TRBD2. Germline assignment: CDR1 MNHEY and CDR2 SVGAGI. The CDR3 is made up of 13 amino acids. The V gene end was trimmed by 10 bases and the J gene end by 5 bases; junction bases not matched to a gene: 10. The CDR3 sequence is CATRTSGNNEQYF. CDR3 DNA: TGTGCCACCCGAACTAGCGGTAATAACGAGCAGTACTTC.

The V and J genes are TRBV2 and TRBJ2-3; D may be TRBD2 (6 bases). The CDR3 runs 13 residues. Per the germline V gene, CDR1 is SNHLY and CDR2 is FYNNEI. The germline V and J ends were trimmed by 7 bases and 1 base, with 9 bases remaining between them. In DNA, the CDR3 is TGTGCCAGCATTAGCGGACGCACAGATACGCAGTATTTT. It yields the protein CASISGRTDTQYF.

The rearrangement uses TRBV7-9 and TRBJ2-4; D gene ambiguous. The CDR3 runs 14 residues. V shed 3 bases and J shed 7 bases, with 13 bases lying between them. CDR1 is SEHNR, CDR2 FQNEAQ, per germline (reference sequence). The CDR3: CASSFETPSNIQYF. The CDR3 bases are TGTGCCAGCAGCTTTGAGACACCCAGCAACATTCAGTACTTC.

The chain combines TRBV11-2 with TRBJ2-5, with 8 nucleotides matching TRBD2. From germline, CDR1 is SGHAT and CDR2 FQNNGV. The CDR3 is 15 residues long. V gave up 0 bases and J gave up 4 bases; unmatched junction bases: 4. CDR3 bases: TGTGCCAGCAGCTTAGACGGCGCGGGAGGAGAGACCCAGTACTTC. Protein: CASSLDGAGGETQYF.

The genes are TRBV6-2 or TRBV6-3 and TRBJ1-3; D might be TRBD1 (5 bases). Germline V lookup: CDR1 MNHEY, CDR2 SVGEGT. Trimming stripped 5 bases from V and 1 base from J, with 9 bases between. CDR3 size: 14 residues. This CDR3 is CASSPWTSGNTIYF. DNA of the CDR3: TGTGCCAGCAGTCCATGGACATCTGGAAACACCATATATTTT.

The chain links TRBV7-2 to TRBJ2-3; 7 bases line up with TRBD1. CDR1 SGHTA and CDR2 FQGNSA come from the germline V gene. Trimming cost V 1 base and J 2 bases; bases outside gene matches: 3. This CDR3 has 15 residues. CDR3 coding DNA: TGTGCCAGCAGCTTAGTTGGGACAGACACAGATACGCAGTATTTT. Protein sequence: CASSLVGTDTDTQYF.

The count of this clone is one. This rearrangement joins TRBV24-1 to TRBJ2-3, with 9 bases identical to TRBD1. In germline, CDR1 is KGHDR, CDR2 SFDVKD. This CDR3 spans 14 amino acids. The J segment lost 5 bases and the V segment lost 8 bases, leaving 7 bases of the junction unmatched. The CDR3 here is CATTDTGGEDTQYF. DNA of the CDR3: TGTGCCACCACCGATACAGGGGGCGAAGATACGCAGTATTTT.

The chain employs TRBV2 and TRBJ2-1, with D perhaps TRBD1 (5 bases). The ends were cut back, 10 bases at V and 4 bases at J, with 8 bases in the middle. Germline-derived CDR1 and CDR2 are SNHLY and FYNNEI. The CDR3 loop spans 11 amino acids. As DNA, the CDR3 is TGTGCCACAACAGGATACAATGAGCAGTTCTTC. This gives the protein CATTGYNEQFF.

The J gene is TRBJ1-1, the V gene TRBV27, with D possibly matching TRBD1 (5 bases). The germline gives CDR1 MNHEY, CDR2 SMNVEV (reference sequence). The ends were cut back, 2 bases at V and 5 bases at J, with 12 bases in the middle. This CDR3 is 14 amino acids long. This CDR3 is CASSLNGASTEAFF. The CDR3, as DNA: TGTGCCAGCAGTTTAAATGGGGCGAGTACTGAAGCTTTCTTT.

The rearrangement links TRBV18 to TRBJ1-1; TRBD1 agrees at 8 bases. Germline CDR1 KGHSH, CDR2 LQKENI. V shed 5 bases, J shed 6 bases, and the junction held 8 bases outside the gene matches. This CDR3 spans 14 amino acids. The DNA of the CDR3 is TGTGCCAGCTCAAAGGACAGGGTATACTCTGAAGCTTTCTTT. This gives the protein CASSKDRVYSEAFF.

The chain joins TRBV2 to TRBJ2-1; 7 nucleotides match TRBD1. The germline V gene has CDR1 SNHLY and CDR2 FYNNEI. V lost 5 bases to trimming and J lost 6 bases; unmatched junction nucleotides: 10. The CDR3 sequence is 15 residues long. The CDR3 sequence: CASSRTGSVSNEQFF. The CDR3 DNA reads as TGTGCCAGCAGTCGGACAGGTTCGGTGAGCAATGAGCAGTTCTTC.